This T cell receptor beta chain is from a study of blood T cell repertoires in COVID-19 (dated by TCRdb to about 2020). About the full investigation: Samples covering the acute and convalescent phases of COVID-19 were provided by collaborators in the United States, Italy and Spain. The prospective study material was composed of cDNA or gDNA derived from T cells, B-cell-depleted T cells, or PBMCs. Deeply sampled blood TCRbeta repertoires from subjects exposed to, actively infected with, or recovered from COVID-19 were included in the dataset. The repertoires were made available in a free public database intended to serve as a resource for research on the immune response to SARS-CoV-2. Samples came from the ongoing ImmuneRACE study (first 160 participants) plus 1,254 subjects from 6 global collaborators. Nearly every sample came with metadata listing a de-identified subject ID, COVID-19 status, age in years and sex. Where available, HLA class I and class II types were obtained from metadata supplied by the sample provider rather than from assay-based typing. Here is what the overall study found, with its caveats: How much clinical and demographic metadata was included differed by source and by participant, and the metadata was provided uncurated.

A word on this clone: Its specific antigen is unknown. No base quality information exists; no much larger clone differs at one position.

TCRbeta CDR3 regions were amplified from genomic DNA using the immunoSEQ Assay, a bias-controlled multiplex PCR. Under the source paper's analysis protocol: Nucleated cell counts per sample were estimated from amplification of reference gene primers within the assay. Sequence reads were collapsed and filtered to measure the absolute abundance of every unique TCRbeta CDR3 rearrangement. For each sample, productive Simpson clonality was calculated as the square root of Simpson's diversity index across productive rearrangements. TCRdb provides this immuneACCESS table in a form limited to in-frame rearrangements. Some clones are lacking; in checked studies, under half of them reflect an unresolved V gene, and why the rest are absent is not known. That table supplies the V and J calls and clone size; D and trimming were determined from the DNA. Here the sample has roughly 140,000 clones; 65% to 90% occur a single time. The ten largest clones add up to roughly 3.3% of the sample.

Collaborating institutions collected whole blood in K2EDTA tubes following their own protocols. Collaborator samples were shipped for TCRbeta analysis as frozen whole blood, isolated PBMCs, or DNA extracted from either sample type. The CDR3 has 13 amino acids, counting the end cysteine and phenylalanine. The only DNA kept is the CDR3, 39 bases in frame from the first base. The TCR sequence derives from a man aged 70 or older with acute or convalescent COVID-19. Sequencing was carried out using peripheral blood. Here the chain combines TRBV1 and TRBJ2-5; TRBD1 was called by the table and not checked on the DNA. TRBV1 is shown as a pseudogene. The CDR3: CTSSRTNGETQYF. The DNA reads as follows: TGCACCAGCAGCCGGACAAACGGCGAGACCCAGTACTTC.